These 31 T cell receptor beta chains share one sample of origin, sequenced in a study of blood T cell repertoires in COVID-19. Clones were read by immunoSEQ multiplex PCR, and TCRdb kept only the in-frame ones, dropping some. Seen here are approximately 200,000 clones, less than 95% observed once, and the top ten hold about 0.76%. The material sequenced was peripheral blood. The receptors originated from a man aged 25 to 40 with COVID-19, enrolled during active disease.

This chain joins TRBV6-1 and TRBJ2-3; TRBD2 agrees at 7 bases. The CDR3 has 16 residues. Germline CDR1 is MNHNS and CDR2 is SASEGT. V gave up 3 bases and J gave up 2 bases; unmatched junction bases: 8. The CDR3 DNA reads as TGTGCCAGCAGTGATGTCGAGCGGGGCCCCACAGATACGCAGTATTTT. Amino acid sequence: CASSDVERGPTDTQYF.

V gene TRBV30 combines with J gene TRBJ2-1; maybe TRBD1 (6 bases). CDR1 and CDR2 from the germline V gene are GTSNPN and SVGIG (reference sequence). With 0 bases removed from V and 8 bases from J, the gap between germline ends came to 11 bases. The CDR3 totals 13 residues. CDR3 coding DNA: TGTGCCTGGAGTGTACAGGGTGTGGATGAGCAGTTCTTC. Translating it yields CAWSVQGVDEQFF.

The chain joins TRBV19 to TRBJ2-2, with 10 bases aligning to TRBD2. J gave up 2 bases and V 5 bases, and 11 bases lay outside the gene matches. CDR3 size: 18 residues. The germline CDR1 and CDR2 sequences are LNHDA and SQIVND (reference sequence). The chain's CDR3 is CASSFLLAGELNTGELFF. CDR3 DNA sequence: TGTGCCAGTAGTTTCCTCCTAGCGGGGGAATTAAACACCGGGGAGCTGTTTTTT.

The chain carries TRBV10-3 and TRBJ2-7; 9 bases map to TRBD1. The J segment lost 1 base and the V segment lost 3 bases, leaving 4 bases of the junction unmatched. CDR1 ENHRY and CDR2 SYGVKD come from the germline V gene. There are 15 residues in the CDR3. CDR3 protein: CAISDTGQGSYEQYF. DNA for the CDR3: TGTGCCATCAGTGACACGGGACAGGGTTCCTACGAGCAGTACTTC.

The chain uses TRBV5-5 and TRBJ1-6, with 7 bases matching TRBD1. The V gene end was trimmed by 4 bases and the J gene end by 9 bases; junction bases not matched to a gene: 13. The germline gives CDR1 SGHKS, CDR2 YYEKEE (reference sequence). The CDR3 sequence is 16 residues long. CDR3 nucleotide sequence: TGTGCCAGCAGCCTCTCCGCCGGGACAGTGGGTTCACCCCTCCACTTT. Amino acids: CASSLSAGTVGSPLHF.

V is TRBV7-9 and J is TRBJ1-1, with TRBD1 matching 8 bases. Germline-derived CDR1 and CDR2 are SEHNR and FQNEAQ (reference sequence). This CDR3 comprises 14 residues. V gave up 3 bases and J gave up 6 bases; unmatched junction bases: 6. CDR3 in amino acids: CASSFGQGVAEAFF. CDR3 DNA: TGTGCCAGCAGCTTTGGACAGGGTGTCGCTGAAGCTTTCTTT.

This chain connects TRBV6-5 to TRBJ2-1; 8 bases are shared with TRBD1. CDR1 is MNHEY, CDR2 SVGAGI, per germline. V dropped 9 bases and J dropped 4; count of bases not matched to a gene: 2. CDR3 size: 12 residues. The CDR3 sequence: CASGQGYNEQFF. Here the CDR3 DNA reads TGTGCCAGTGGACAGGGTTACAATGAGCAGTTCTTC.

This chain joins TRBV18 and TRBJ1-1; the D gene is possibly TRBD1 (5 bases). The CDR3 is 13 residues long. Trimming shortened V by 6 bases and J by 0 bases, and 8 bases separated the two germline ends. Germline assignment: CDR1 KGHSH and CDR2 LQKENI. CDR3 in amino acids: CASSQGVNTEAFF. Written as DNA, the CDR3 is TGTGCCAGCTCCCAAGGGGTGAACACTGAAGCTTTCTTT.

The rearrangement links TRBV3-1 (or the pseudogene TRBV3-2) to TRBJ1-6; D ambiguous. V dropped 3 bases and J dropped 9 bases, with 15 bases sitting between them. CDR3 size: 15 residues. Germline values: CDR1 LGHDT, CDR2 YNNKEL (reference sequence). CDR3 coding DNA: TGTGCCAGCAGCCATCCGCCGAGGGATGGTTCACCCCTCCACTTT. This sequence encodes CASSHPPRDGSPLHF.

The rearrangement uses TRBV19 and TRBJ1-2, with 7 bases matching TRBD1. The ends lost 6 bases at V and 6 bases at J; junction bases unmatched: 7. This CDR3 has 13 residues. Per germline, CDR1 LNHDA and CDR2 SQIVND (reference sequence). CDR3 nucleotides: TGTGCCAGTAGCCCGGGACAGCGACATGGCTACACCTTC. It translates to CASSPGQRHGYTF.

The J gene is TRBJ1-6, the V gene TRBV5-1; no reliable D call. Germline V gene lookup returns CDR1 SGHRS and CDR2 YFSETQ. The CDR3 extends over 13 amino acids. Trimming cost V 5 bases and J 0 bases, with 3 bases left between them. The CDR3 DNA sequence: TGCGCCAGCAGGAGCTCCTATAATTCACCCCTCCACTTT. Its protein is CASRSSYNSPLHF.

The V and J genes are TRBV5-4 and TRBJ2-7, with D tentatively TRBD2 (6 bases). The CDR3 consists of 13 residues. Germline V lookup: CDR1 SGHNT, CDR2 YYREEE (reference sequence). The V end lost 1 base, the J end lost 3 bases, and 8 bases lay between the germline ends. The CDR3 loop reads CASSLFGGYEQYF. CDR3 bases: TGTGCCAGCAGCTTGTTCGGGGGCTACGAGCAGTACTTC.

The chain employs TRBV5-1 and TRBJ1-2; 10 bases align to TRBD1. V lost 0 bases to trimming and J lost 7 bases; unmatched junction nucleotides: 6. There are 15 residues in the CDR3. CDR1 and CDR2 (germline): SGHRS, YFSETQ. The CDR3 region is CASSLGQGARRGYTF. The CDR3, as DNA: TGCGCCAGCAGCTTGGGACAGGGGGCTCGACGTGGCTACACCTTC.

The gene calls are TRBV2 and TRBJ1-2; 8 positions match TRBD1. The CDR3 totals 17 residues. Looked up from germline, CDR1 is SNHLY and CDR2 is FYNNEI. The junction had 15 bases not matched to a gene; V was cut back by 1 base and J by 8 bases. CDR3 bases: TGTGCCAGCAGTGAAGGGGGACTGACAGGGGACCTTAAGGGCTACACCTTC. Translating gives CASSEGGLTGDLKGYTF.

This chain connects TRBV3-1 (or the pseudogene TRBV3-2) to TRBJ2-1, with a possible D match to TRBD1 (6 bases). Germline CDR1 reads LGHDT; CDR2 reads YNNKEL (reference sequence). V was shortened by 1 base and J by 7 bases, with 8 bases between the two germline ends. This CDR3 region has 13 residues. Written as DNA, the CDR3 is TGTGCCAGCAGCCAAGTTCAGGGGAATGAGCAGTTCTTC. It encodes CASSQVQGNEQFF.

This rearrangement joins TRBV6-5 to TRBJ1-1, with D unclear. V was cut by 2 bases and J by 1 base, with 8 bases left in between. The CDR3 is made up of 14 amino acids. Germline lookup yields CDR1 MNHEY and CDR2 SVGAGI. Here the CDR3 DNA reads TGTGCCAGCAGTTACCAACAGTGGAACACTGAAGCTTTCTTT. It codes for CASSYQQWNTEAFF.

This rearrangement joins TRBV10-3 to TRBJ2-3; TRBD2 agrees at 8 bases. The CDR3 is 12 residues long. Germline V CDR1 and CDR2: ENHRY, SYGVKD. The CDR3, as DNA: TGTTCAACTAGCGGTTACACAGATACGCAGTATTTT. Translation: CSTSGYTDTQYF.

The genes are TRBV9 and TRBJ1-2, with 7 bases matching TRBD1. Germline assignment: CDR1 SGDLS and CDR2 YYNGEE. The CDR3 is 15 amino acids. V trimming: 4 bases; J trimming: 9 bases; junction bases outside the gene matches: 15. In DNA form, the CDR3 reads TGTGCCAGCAGCCCTGGACAGGCGGAGTATGAGAGCTACACCTTC. Encoded protein: CASSPGQAEYESYTF.

The rearrangement links TRBV19 to TRBJ2-2; 11 bases line up with TRBD2. Losses at the gene ends were 9 bases for V and 7 bases for J; bases not matched to a gene: 10. Germline lookup yields CDR1 LNHDA and CDR2 SQIVND (reference sequence). The CDR3 consists of 15 residues. CDR3 sequence reads: CARTSLAGGGGELFF. In nucleotides, the CDR3 is TGTGCCAGAACCAGCCTAGCGGGGGGAGGCGGGGAGCTGTTTTTT.

This clone has a single count. The rearrangement joins TRBV2 to TRBJ2-2, with 10 positions matching TRBD1. Germline assignment: CDR1 SNHLY and CDR2 FYNNEI. This CDR3 spans 15 amino acids. V lost 6 bases to trimming and J lost 7 bases; unmatched junction nucleotides: 8. The CDR3 DNA follows: TGTGCCAGCAGCTTCGACAGGGGGCGCGACGGGGAGCTGTTTTTT. Translated: CASSFDRGRDGELFF.

J is TRBJ1-1 and V is TRBV7-6, with TRBD1 as a possible D gene (6 bases). Germline assignment: CDR1 SGHVS and CDR2 FNYEAQ. The CDR3 totals 16 residues. V lost 2 bases and J 0 bases, leaving 13 bases between the germline ends. Here the CDR3 reads CASSLPSAGVNTEAFF. The CDR3 DNA reads TGTGCCAGCAGCTTACCGAGCGCAGGGGTGAACACTGAAGCTTTCTTT.

The J gene is TRBJ2-7, the V gene TRBV5-4; maybe TRBD2 (5 bases). Deletions cut 4 bases from V and 6 bases from J, with 23 bases between. Germline CDR1 SGHNT, CDR2 YYREEE (reference sequence). This CDR3 spans 16 amino acids. The CDR3 region is CASSKELGKVASEQYF. The DNA of the CDR3 is TGTGCCAGCAGCAAGGAGCTCGGGAAGGTAGCCTCCGAGCAGTACTTC.

The rearrangement uses TRBV29-1 and TRBJ2-3; D gene uncertain. CDR3 length: 13 amino acids. Per the germline V gene, CDR1 is SQVTM and CDR2 is ANQGSEA. V dropped 0 bases and J dropped 5 bases, with 9 bases sitting between them. The CDR3 loop reads CSVEDRGVDTQYF. The CDR3 region has the DNA TGCAGCGTTGAAGATCGAGGAGTAGATACGCAGTATTTT.

The chain's CDR3 is CSVLPGGSGYGYTF. The CDR3 DNA follows: TGCAGCGTCCTCCCGGGTGGAAGCGGCTATGGCTACACCTTC. This chain links TRBV29-1 with TRBJ1-2, with D unresolved. This CDR3 has 14 residues. The V end lost 6 bases, the J end lost 4 bases, and 18 bases lay between the germline ends. CDR1 is SQVTM and CDR2 is ANQGSEA in the germline V gene.

This chain links TRBV16 with TRBJ1-5, with 11 bases aligning to TRBD1. The trim removed 6 bases at V and 6 bases at J, leaving 7 bases unmatched. Germline V gene lookup returns CDR1 KGHSY and CDR2 FQNENV. CDR3 length equals 15 residues. CDR3 in amino acids: CASSQDRGQGQPQHF. The CDR3 nucleotides are TGTGCCAGCAGTCAGGACAGGGGGCAAGGTCAGCCCCAGCATTTT. The variable domain in full, with the rest retrieved from reference TRBV16 and TRBJ1-5, is GEEVAQTPKHLVRGEGQKAKLYCAPIKGHSYVFWYQQVLKNEFKFLISFQNENVFDETGMPKERFSAKCLPNSPCSLEIQATKLEDSAVYFCASSQDRGQGQPQHFGDGTRLSIL.

In this sample, this clone turned up once. V gene TRBV29-1 combines with J gene TRBJ1-1; the D is unclear. Germline CDR1 SQVTM, CDR2 ANQGSEA. The CDR3 extends over 12 amino acids. Trimming removed 4 bases at V and 4 bases at J, with 10 bases between. This chain's CDR3 is CSVGRGSTEAFF. As DNA, the CDR3 is TGCAGCGTTGGTAGAGGGAGCACTGAAGCTTTCTTT.

This clone occurred once. The rearrangement joins TRBV18 to TRBJ1-2; D is unclear. The CDR3 spans 12 residues. V lost 0 bases, J lost 4 bases, and 3 bases lay in between. Per the germline V gene, CDR1 is KGHSH and CDR2 is LQKENI. The CDR3: CASSPPAYGYTF. In nucleotides, the CDR3 is TGTGCCAGCTCACCACCGGCCTATGGCTACACCTTC.

This chain uses TRBV6-5 with TRBJ1-2; D might be TRBD1 (5 bases). The CDR3 spans 14 residues. V lost 6 bases and J 3 bases, leaving 14 bases between the germline ends. CDR1 is MNHEY and CDR2 is SVGAGI in the germline V gene. The CDR3 loop reads CASSVNGGDYGYTF. The CDR3 DNA reads as TGTGCCAGCAGCGTGAACGGGGGTGACTATGGCTACACCTTC.

This chain uses TRBV5-1 with TRBJ1-2, with TRBD1 as a possible D gene (5 bases). Germline CDR1 SGHRS, CDR2 YFSETQ. The CDR3 runs to 13 residues. Trimming pared 2 bases from V and 6 bases from J, leaving 11 bases between. The CDR3, as DNA: TGCGCCAGCAGCTTCTTTACAGGTCATGGCTACACCTTC. Translating it yields CASSFFTGHGYTF.

This chain links TRBV3-1 (or the pseudogene TRBV3-2) with TRBJ2-1; maybe TRBD2 (5 bases). V was shortened by 1 base and J by 15 bases, with 13 bases between the two germline ends. Germline V CDR1 and CDR2: LGHDT, YNNKEL (reference sequence). The CDR3 extends over 12 amino acids. The CDR3 coding sequence is TGTGCCAGCAGCCAAGCATCTGGCGGGTCGTTCTTC. This codes for CASSQASGGSFF.

The chain couples TRBV7-9 to TRBJ1-1; TRBD1 is a possible D gene (6 bases). Trimming pared 2 bases from V and 7 bases from J, leaving 11 bases between. The CDR3 totals 13 residues. Germline V gene lookup returns CDR1 SEHNR and CDR2 FQNEAQ (reference sequence). In DNA, the CDR3 is TGTGCCAGCAGCTTACAGGGGTCAGGTGAAGCTTTCTTT. It translates to CASSLQGSGEAFF.